This T cell receptor (beta chain) derives from a study of blood T cells in healthy people across ages. This clonotype was counted a few times. Together with a sample-barcoded 5' primer, a J-beta primer mix was included in a second PCR lasting about 7 to 11 cycles. MiXCR, run by TCRdb on the 5' RACE reads, gives a single entry per CDR3 protein. The data hold more than 650,000 distinct CDR3 sequences, with approximately 22% observed a single time. CDR1 and CDR2 (germline): LGHDT, YNNKEL (reference sequence). V was clipped by 4 bases and J by 0 bases, with 19 bases between them. This CDR3 region has 19 residues.

Input material: blood. J is TRBJ2-6 and V is TRBV3-1, with D tentatively TRBD1 (5 bases). The origin of this receptor is a man between 65 and 79 years old in good health. The CDR3 spells CASSPFGRGILSGANVLTF. In DNA form, the CDR3 reads TGTGCCAGCAGCCCCTTCGGAAGGGGCATCCTCTCTGGGGCCAACGTCCTGACTTTC.